This T cell receptor (beta chain) was sequenced for a study of Graves' ophthalmopathy and Graves' hyperthyroidism. Unmatched junction bases numbered 22, after V lost 6 bases and J lost 14 bases. The CDR3 consists of 17 residues. Germline V gives CDR1 MNHNS, CDR2 SASEGT. Amplification from RNA transcripts yielded the TCR beta CDR3 regions. First-round RT-PCR employed HTBI primers, with a second-round multiplex PCR after it. TCRdb reprocessed the multiplex PCR reads with MiXCR, giving one entry per CDR3 protein. The sample consists of 300,000 to 350,000 distinct CDR3 sequences, roughly a sixth of them appearing once. Patients were excluded if they had other autoimmune diseases or uncontrolled infections, and likewise if pregnancy or lactation applied. It was on clinical symptoms, serum thyroxine, TRAb, thyroid ultrasound and orbital computed tomography that diagnosis relied. The sample holds many counts of this clonotype.

This receptor was identified in an adult man with Graves' ophthalmopathy. The rearrangement joins TRBV6-1 to TRBJ1-6; 7 bases line up with TRBD1. Input material: peripheral blood. CDR3 in amino acids: CASRLRLDRASISTLHF. CDR3 bases: TGTGCCAGCAGACTCCGCCTAGACAGGGCATCAATCTCGACCCTCCACTTT.